This T cell receptor beta chain derives from a study of blood T cells in healthy people across ages. Study background: Through template switching, about one barcoded beta molecule was captured per two T cells, as measured in model experiments. Overall study results and limits: Observed TCR beta diversity per million T cells went down as age went up. This fall followed a roughly linear course with age.

In each sample, at least 7 million PBMCs were isolated. It was with a sample-barcoded 5' primer and a J-beta primer mix that a second PCR of roughly 7 to 12 cycles was run. A template-switch adaptor that had 12 random nucleotides put a tag on each cDNA molecule. TCRdb fed the 5' RACE reads into MiXCR, producing one record per CDR3 protein. The sample lists fewer than 900,000 distinct CDR3 sequences; 40% to 45% were seen once. V shed 9 bases and J shed 4 bases, with 17 bases lying between them. The CDR3 contains 14 residues. CDR1 and CDR2 from the germline V gene are LGHDT and YNNKEL (reference sequence). This clonotype has a handful of counts. Its specificity is unknown.

Sequencing was carried out using blood. The source is a woman aged 55-69 years in good health. The rearrangement uses TRBV3-1 and TRBJ2-3; D tentatively reads TRBD1 or TRBD2 (5 bases each). The CDR3 region is CASRDDLRADTQYF. Here the CDR3 DNA reads TGTGCCAGTCGGGACGACCTTCGAGCAGATACGCAGTATTTT.